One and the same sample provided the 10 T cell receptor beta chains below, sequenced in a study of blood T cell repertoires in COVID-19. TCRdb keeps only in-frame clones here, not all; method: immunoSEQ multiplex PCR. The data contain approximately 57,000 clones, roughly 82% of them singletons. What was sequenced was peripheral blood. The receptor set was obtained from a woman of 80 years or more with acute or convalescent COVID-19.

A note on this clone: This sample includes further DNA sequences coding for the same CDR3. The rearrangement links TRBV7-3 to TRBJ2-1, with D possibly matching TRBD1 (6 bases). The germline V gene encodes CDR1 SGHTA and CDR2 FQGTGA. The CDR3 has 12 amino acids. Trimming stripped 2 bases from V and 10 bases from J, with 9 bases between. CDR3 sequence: CASSLVGGEQFF. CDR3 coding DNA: TGTGCCAGCAGCTTAGTTGGGGGCGAGCAGTTCTTC.

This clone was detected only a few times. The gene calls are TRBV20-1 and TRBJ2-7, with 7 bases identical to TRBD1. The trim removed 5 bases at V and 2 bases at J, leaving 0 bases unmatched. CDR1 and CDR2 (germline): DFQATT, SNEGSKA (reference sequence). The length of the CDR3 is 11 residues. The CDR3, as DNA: TGCAGTGCTCAGGGGGCCTACGAGCAGTACTTC. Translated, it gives CSAQGAYEQYF.

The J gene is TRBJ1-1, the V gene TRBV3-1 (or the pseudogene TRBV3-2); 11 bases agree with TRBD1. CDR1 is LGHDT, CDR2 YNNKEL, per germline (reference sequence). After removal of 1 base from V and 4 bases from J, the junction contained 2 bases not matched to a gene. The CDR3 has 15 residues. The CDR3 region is CASSQGGQGATEAFF. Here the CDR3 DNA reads TGTGCCAGCAGCCAAGGAGGACAGGGGGCCACTGAAGCTTTCTTT.

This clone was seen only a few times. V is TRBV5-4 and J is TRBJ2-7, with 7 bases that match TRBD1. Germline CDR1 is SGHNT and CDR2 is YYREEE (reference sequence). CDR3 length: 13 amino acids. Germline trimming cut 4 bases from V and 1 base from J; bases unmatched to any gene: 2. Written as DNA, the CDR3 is TGTGCCAGCAGCCCGACAGGGTCCTACGAGCAGTACTTC. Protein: CASSPTGSYEQYF.

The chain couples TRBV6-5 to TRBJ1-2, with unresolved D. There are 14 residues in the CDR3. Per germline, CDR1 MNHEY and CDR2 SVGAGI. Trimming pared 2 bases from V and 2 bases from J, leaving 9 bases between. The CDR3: CASSYDPGNYGYTF. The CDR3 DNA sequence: TGTGCCAGCAGTTACGACCCGGGAAACTATGGCTACACCTTC.

For the CDR3, the DNA is TGCGCCAGCAGCTTAGGACAGCCTCAAGAGACCCAGTACTTC. It is translated as CASSLGQPQETQYF. The chain employs TRBV5-1 and TRBJ2-5; perhaps TRBD1 as D (6 bases). The V end was cut by 2 bases, the J end by 2 bases, with 10 bases between. The CDR3 covers 14 residues. Per germline, CDR1 SGHRS and CDR2 YFSETQ. Filled out from reference TRBV5-1 and TRBJ2-5, the complete variable domain reads KAGVTQTPRYLIKTRGQQVTLSCSPISGHRSVSWYQQTPGQGLQFLFEYFSETQRNKGNFPGRFSGRQFSNSRSEMNVSTLELGDSALYLCASSLGQPQETQYFGPGTRLLVL.

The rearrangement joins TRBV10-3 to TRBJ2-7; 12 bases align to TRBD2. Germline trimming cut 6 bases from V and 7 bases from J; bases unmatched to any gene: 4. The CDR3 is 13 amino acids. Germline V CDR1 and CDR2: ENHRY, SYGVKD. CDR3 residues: CAISPTSGREQYF. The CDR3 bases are TGTGCCATCAGCCCGACTAGCGGGAGAGAGCAGTACTTC.

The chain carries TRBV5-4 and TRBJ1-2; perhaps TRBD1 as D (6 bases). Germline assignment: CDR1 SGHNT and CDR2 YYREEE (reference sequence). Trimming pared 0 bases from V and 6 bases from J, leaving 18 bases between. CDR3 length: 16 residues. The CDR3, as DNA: TGTGCCAGCAGCTTGGACAGGGCTCTGGGATTGCATGGCTACACCTTC. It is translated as CASSLDRALGLHGYTF.

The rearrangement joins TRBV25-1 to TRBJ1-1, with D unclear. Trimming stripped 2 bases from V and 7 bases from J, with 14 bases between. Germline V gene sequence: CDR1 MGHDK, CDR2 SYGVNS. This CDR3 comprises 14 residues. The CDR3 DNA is TGTGCCAGCAGTGAAGTAAGAGGGATCGGTGAAGCTTTCTTT. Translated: CASSEVRGIGEAFF.

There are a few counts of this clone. For the CDR3, the DNA is TGCGCCAGCAGTGAGAACCCAGGTGGTAATTCACCCCTCCACTTT. This codes for CASSENPGGNSPLHF. The rearrangement uses TRBV10-1 and TRBJ1-6; D unresolved. The CDR3 spans 15 residues. The germline V and J ends were trimmed by 2 bases and 6 bases, with 11 bases remaining between them. The germline CDR1 and CDR2 sequences are WNHNN and SYGVQD (reference sequence).